This T cell receptor (beta chain) comes out of a study of blood T cell repertoires in COVID-19. Study in general: T cells, B-cell-depleted T cells, or PBMCs supplied cDNA or gDNA.

Participants were aged roughly 18 to 89 years from 20 to 30 US areas. Cohorts were assigned according to the clinical history that participants reported. Method: immunoSEQ multiplex PCR; TCRdb's copy keeps in-frame clones and lacks some. The sample lists about 430,000 clones; about 88% were seen once. Trimming stripped 7 bases from V and 9 bases from J, with 12 bases between. Per germline, CDR1 MNHEY and CDR2 SVGAGI. This CDR3 contains 12 residues. Sequencing input: PBMCs or T cells enriched from blood (not recorded which). The V and J genes are TRBV6-5 and TRBJ1-4; D not resolved. This sequence originates from a woman between 18 and 30 years old who had been exposed to COVID-19. CDR3 amino acids: CASMAESQKLFF. CDR3 DNA sequence: TGTGCCAGCATGGCAGAATCCCAAAAACTGTTTTTT.